These T cell receptor beta chains were read from a single sample in a study of T cell responses to AZD1222 COVID-19 vaccine. Measured with immunoSEQ multiplex PCR; TCRdb has only the in-frame clones, and not every one. There are 98,000 or so clones in the sample; 86% occur only once, and about 3% lies in the top ten. This specimen was peripheral blood, taken on day 0 of AZD1222 vaccination. The receptors stem from an adult in good health. CDR3s leave out the opening cysteine and the closing phenylalanine or tryptophan. Fields, in order: J gene, V gene, D gene, CDR3 protein. The D gene is left open where the match is weak.

TRBJ2-2,TRBV25-1,NA,ASSEKIVDTRQPGELF
TRBJ1-5,TRBV28,TRBD1,ASSLSDRAGGQPQH
TRBJ1-4,TRBV7-6,NA,ASSNTYRANEKLF
TRBJ1-1,TRBV9,TRBD1,ASSVVGTGGDEAF
TRBJ2-5,TRBV2,NA,ASSVMTDQETQY
TRBJ1-4,TRBV5-6,NA,ASSQSLQSTNEKLF
TRBJ1-1,TRBV5-1,TRBD1,ASSTWTGQATEAF
TRBJ2-1,TRBV11-3,NA,ASSSLRYNEQF
TRBJ1-1,TRBV5-1,TRBD1,ASSLQGQNTEAF
TRBJ2-7,TRBV28,NA,ASSFSHYEQY
TRBJ1-6,TRBV30,NA,AWTRLSNSPLH
TRBJ1-5,TRBV6-5,NA,ASSYSMETPQH
TRBJ2-7,TRBV2,TRBD1,ASSEDLGTGDYEQY
TRBJ2-1,TRBV11-2,TRBD1,ASSSYRGPILHEQF
TRBJ1-5,TRBV19,NA,ASNEEWGQPQH
TRBJ2-5,TRBV4-2,NA,ASTGTPSQETQY
TRBJ1-1,TRBV7-9,NA,ASSPYNPEPNTEAF
TRBJ1-6,TRBV18,TRBD1,ASSRAGKVQDRGRSGGSPLH
TRBJ2-7,TRBV9,TRBD2,ASSPRASGGHPSSYEQY
TRBJ1-1,TRBV7-6,NA,ASSRSETGNTEAF
TRBJ2-5,TRBV15,NA,ATSRGSSLDRETQY
TRBJ1-3,TRBV6-2/TRBV6-3,NA,ASSSAGPGNTIY
TRBJ1-2,TRBV6-2/TRBV6-3,NA,ASSYGRLSNYGYT
TRBJ2-7,TRBV11-2,NA,ASSLMGVSGEQY
TRBJ2-7,TRBV5-4,NA,ASSLWDTYEQY
TRBJ1-5,TRBV11-2,TRBD1,ASSPGDRDNQPQH
TRBJ2-2,TRBV5-1,NA,ASSWGGGNTGELF
TRBJ1-1,TRBV12-5,NA,ASGLETGGAF
TRBJ2-1,TRBV5-1,TRBD2,ASSPALAGGREQF
TRBJ1-2,TRBV6-2/TRBV6-3,NA,ASSLASYGYT
TRBJ1-1,TRBV15,TRBD1,ATTDQGGTEAF
TRBJ1-2,TRBV5-4,TRBD1,ASSPRTGGIYGYT
TRBJ1-4,TRBV7-3,NA,ASSLTEGTGQKLF
TRBJ1-5,TRBV10-3,NA,AISIWGDSNQPQH
TRBJ1-3,TRBV6-5,TRBD1,ASSYGQGDTIY
TRBJ2-1,TRBV3-1/TRBV3-2,TRBD2,ASSQGLAGQTSSYNEQF
TRBJ1-1,TRBV11-2,NA,ASRWLTEAF
TRBJ1-4,TRBV3-1/TRBV3-2,NA,ASSLRPNEKLF
TRBJ1-2,TRBV6-4,NA,ASSDSGGPNYGYT
TRBJ1-3,TRBV5-1,NA,ASSPGSATSGNTIY
TRBJ1-6,TRBV14,NA,ASSQVSNSPLH
TRBJ1-2,TRBV5-1,TRBD1,ASSLAPATGFHYGYT
TRBJ2-6,TRBV30,NA,AWKVGTLVRGANVLT
TRBJ2-1,TRBV13,TRBD2,ASSFRLAGGPSYNEQF
TRBJ2-2,TRBV27,NA,ASLKLLGTHGELF
TRBJ2-3,TRBV3-1/TRBV3-2,TRBD2,ASATGTSGGYSTDTQY
TRBJ2-7,TRBV28,NA,ASSLFGRGDYEQY